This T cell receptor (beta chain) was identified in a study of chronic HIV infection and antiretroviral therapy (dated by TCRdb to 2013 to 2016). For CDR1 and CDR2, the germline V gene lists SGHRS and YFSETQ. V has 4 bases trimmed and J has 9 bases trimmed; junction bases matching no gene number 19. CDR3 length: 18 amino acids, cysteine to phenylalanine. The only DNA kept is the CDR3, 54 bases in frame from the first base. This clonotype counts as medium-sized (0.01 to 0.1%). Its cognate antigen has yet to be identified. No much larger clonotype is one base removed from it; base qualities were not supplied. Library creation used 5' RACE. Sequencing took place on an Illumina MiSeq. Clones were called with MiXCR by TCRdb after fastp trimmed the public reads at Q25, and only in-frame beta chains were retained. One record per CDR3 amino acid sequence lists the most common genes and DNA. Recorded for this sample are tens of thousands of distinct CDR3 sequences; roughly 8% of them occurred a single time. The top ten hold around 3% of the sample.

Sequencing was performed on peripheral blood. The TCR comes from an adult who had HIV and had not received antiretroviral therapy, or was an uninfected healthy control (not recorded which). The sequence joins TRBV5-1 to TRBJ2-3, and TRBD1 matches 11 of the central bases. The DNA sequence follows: TGCGCCAGCAGCCGGACCCCTGCCGGACAGGGGGCTTTGTGGACGCAGTATTTT. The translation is CASSRTPAGQGALWTQYF.